Listed here are 6 T cell receptor beta chains from one sample, sequenced in a study of cytomegalovirus exposure and HLA in healthy donors (TCRdb year 2017). Library method: the immunoSEQ multiplex PCR assay. The multiplex PCR relied on a mix of 60 forward primers for TCR Vbeta segments and 13 reverse primers for TCR Jbeta segments. Sourced from immuneACCESS, this table was stored by TCRdb with only in-frame sequences that have V and J called. A share of the clones is absent; for the studies checked, an unresolved V gene accounts for under half, and the remainder has no known explanation. The sample has fewer than 200,000 clones on record, roughly 76% of them singletons. The ten biggest clones cover roughly 5.2% of the sample. The sequenced material came from PBMCs. The receptors shown here come from a woman under 30 in good health and CMV-seropositive.

This clone was found a few times. V is TRBV6-4 and J is TRBJ2-3; maybe TRBD2 (7 bases). V dropped 6 bases and J dropped 4 bases, with 23 bases sitting between them. The CDR3 is 17 amino acids. Per the germline V gene, CDR1 is MRHNA and CDR2 is SNTAGT. CDR3 DNA sequence: TGTGCCAGCAGCCCCTCGGCGGGGGCCGGGGTCGCAGATACGCAGTATTTT. It translates to CASSPSAGAGVADTQYF.

J is TRBJ1-1 and V is TRBV10-3; D perhaps matches TRBD1 (6 bases). Trimming took off 3 bases at V and 3 bases at J, with 14 bases between the two ends. Looked up from germline, CDR1 is ENHRY and CDR2 is SYGVKD. CDR3 size: 15 residues. In DNA form, the CDR3 reads TGTGCCATCAGTGAAGCCGGGGCAGGGGACACTGAAGCTTTCTTT. This codes for CAISEAGAGDTEAFF.

The chain is built from TRBV28 and TRBJ1-2; tentatively, D is TRBD1 (6 bases). Germline V CDR1 and CDR2: MDHEN, SYDVKM. The CDR3 runs to 11 residues. Trimming took 11 bases from V and 3 from J, leaving 10 bases between them. The CDR3 region is CAGQSYYGYTF. For the CDR3, the DNA is TGTGCCGGACAGAGCTACTATGGCTACACCTTC.

The chain uses TRBV4-1 and TRBJ1-1, with TRBD1 matching 9 bases. This CDR3 has 16 residues. J was trimmed by 4 bases and V by 4 bases; bases with no gene match: 10. The germline gives CDR1 MGHRA, CDR2 YSYEKL. In nucleotides, the CDR3 is TGCGCCAGCAGCCCCGACAGGGGGAGGTTATTCACTGAAGCTTTCTTT. This codes for CASSPDRGRLFTEAFF.

CDR3 in amino acids: CASSLDSQGWNEKLFF. In nucleotides, the CDR3 is TGCGCCAGCAGCTTGGATTCTCAGGGGTGGAATGAAAAACTGTTTTTT. The chain is built from TRBV5-1 and TRBJ1-4; tentatively, D is TRBD1 (6 bases). The CDR3 sequence is 16 residues long. Germline lookup yields CDR1 SGHRS and CDR2 YFSETQ. Between the trimmed V and J ends, which lost 0 bases and 5 bases, there was a span of 14 bases.

J is TRBJ2-7 and V is TRBV27, with 7 bases matching TRBD1. Trimming cost V 4 bases and J 4 bases; bases outside gene matches: 7. The germline gives CDR1 MNHEY, CDR2 SMNVEV (reference sequence). There are 14 residues in the CDR3. The CDR3 reads CASSSGQKLYEQYF. DNA for the CDR3: TGTGCCAGCAGTTCGGGACAGAAATTATACGAGCAGTACTTC.